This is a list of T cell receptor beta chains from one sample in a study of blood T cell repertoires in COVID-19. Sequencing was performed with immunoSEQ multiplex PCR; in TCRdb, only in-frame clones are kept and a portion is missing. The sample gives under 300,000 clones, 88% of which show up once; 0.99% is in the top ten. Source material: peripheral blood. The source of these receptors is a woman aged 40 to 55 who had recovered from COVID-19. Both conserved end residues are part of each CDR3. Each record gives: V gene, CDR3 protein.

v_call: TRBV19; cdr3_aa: CASMSRGLTEAFF
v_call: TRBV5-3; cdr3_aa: CARSSLLGHLSYEQYF
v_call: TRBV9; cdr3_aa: CASSVGQNEQFF
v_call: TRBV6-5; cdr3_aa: CASAGLYNSPLHF
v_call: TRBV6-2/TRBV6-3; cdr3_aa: CASSRDRVTEAFF
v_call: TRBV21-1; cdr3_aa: CASSTRTGGPSPLHF
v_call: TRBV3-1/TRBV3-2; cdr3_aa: CASSQRGTGFHTF
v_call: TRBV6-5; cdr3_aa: CASSWSGGREETQYF
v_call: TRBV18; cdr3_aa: CASSPGAQNTEAFF
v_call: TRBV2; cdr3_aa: CASVPGTASIRNIQYF
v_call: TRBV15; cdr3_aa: CATGSTYNEQFF
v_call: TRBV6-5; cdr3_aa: CASSWTKNQPQHF
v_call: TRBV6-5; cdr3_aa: CASSYFSGTGELFF
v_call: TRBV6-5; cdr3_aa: CASTTGFEQYF
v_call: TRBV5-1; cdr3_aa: CASSFPETAQGRNEQFF
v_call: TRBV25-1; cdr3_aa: CASSAWDRVWEQYF
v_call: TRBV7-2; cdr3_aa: CASSLSGTGIEKLFF
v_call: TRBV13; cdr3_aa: CASLQGNTEAFF
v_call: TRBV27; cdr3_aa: CASSSTGTPTGELFF
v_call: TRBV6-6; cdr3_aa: CASSYGGPGGDTQYF
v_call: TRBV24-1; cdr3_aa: CATSWQGNQPQHF
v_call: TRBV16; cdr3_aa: CASSPGRAGNTIYF
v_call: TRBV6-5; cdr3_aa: CASTRLGGVNSPLHF
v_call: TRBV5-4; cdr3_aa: CASSLRDRGPLGGYTF
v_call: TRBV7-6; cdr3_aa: CASSPGTRRLSNQPQHF
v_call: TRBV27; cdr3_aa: CAGRAAGGNTIYF
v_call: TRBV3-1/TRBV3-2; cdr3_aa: CASSVSGRAYNEQFF
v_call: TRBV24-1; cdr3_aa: CATSDFRGTQYF
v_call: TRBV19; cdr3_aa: CASSAQGPRGYGYTF
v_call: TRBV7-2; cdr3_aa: CASSLVRSRAGNTIYF
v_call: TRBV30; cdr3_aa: CAWSVLTGEKLFF
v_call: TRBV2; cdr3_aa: CATGQTYEQYF
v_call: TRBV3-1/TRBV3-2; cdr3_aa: CASSQGRQGAPGTEAFF
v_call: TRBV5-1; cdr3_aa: CASSRTGLNTEAFF
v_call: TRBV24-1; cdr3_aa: CATSDLPGDTQYF
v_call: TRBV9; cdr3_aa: CASSETSGATGELFF
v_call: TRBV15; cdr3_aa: CATSWGKQETQYF
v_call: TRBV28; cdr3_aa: CASTWGDRGTEAFF
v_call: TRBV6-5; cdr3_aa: CASSQLGDPITF
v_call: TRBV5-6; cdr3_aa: CASSPGQGMRNEQFF
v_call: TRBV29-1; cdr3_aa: CSVEDRTAGYTF
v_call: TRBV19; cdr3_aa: CASSPSVGEQFF
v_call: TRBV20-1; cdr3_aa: CSAPTRNGYTF
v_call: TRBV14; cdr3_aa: CASPQRGAEAFF
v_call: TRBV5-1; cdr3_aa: CASSRETGANTEAFF
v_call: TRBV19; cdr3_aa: CASSPLGFGENTEAFF
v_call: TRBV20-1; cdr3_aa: CSASPPGWGEKLFF
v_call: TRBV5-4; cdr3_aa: CASSSTGGGPDNSPLHF
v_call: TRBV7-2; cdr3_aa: CASSPTTGMNTEAFF
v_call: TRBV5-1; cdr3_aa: CASSLGPGQPQHF
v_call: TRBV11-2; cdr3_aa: CASSSDRLNTEAFF
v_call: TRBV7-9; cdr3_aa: CASNQRAGPTGGYTF